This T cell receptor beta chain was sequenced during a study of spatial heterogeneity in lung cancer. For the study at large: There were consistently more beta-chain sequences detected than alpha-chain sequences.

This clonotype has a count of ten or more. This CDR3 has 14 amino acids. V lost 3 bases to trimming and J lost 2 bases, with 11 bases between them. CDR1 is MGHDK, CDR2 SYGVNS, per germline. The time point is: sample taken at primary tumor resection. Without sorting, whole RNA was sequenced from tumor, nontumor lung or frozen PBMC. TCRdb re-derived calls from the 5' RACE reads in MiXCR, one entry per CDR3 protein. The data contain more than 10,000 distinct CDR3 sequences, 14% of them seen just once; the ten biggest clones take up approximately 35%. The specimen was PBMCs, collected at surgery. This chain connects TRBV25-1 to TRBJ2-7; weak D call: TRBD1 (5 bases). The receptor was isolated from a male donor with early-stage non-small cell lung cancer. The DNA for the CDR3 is TGTGCCAGCAGTGACAACAGGTACGCCTACGAGCAGTACTTC. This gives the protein CASSDNRYAYEQYF.